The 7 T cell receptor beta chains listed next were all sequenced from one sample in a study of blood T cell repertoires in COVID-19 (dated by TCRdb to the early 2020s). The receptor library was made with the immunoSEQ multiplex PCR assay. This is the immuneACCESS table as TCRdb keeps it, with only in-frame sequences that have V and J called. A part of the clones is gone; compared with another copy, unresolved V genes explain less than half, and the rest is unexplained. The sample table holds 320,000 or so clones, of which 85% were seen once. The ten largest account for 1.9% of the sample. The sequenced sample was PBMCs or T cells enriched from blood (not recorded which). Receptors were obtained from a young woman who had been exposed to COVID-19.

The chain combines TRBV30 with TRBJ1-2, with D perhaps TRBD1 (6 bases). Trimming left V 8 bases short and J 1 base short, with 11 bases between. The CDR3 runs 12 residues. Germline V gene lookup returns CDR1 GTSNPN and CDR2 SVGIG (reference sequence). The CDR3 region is CARNRDNYGYTF. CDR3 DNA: TGTGCCCGAAACAGGGATAACTATGGCTACACCTTC.

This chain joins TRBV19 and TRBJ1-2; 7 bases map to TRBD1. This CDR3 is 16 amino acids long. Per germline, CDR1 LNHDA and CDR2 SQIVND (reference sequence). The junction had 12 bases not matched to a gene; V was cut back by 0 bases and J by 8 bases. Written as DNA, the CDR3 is TGTGCCAGTAGTATAGATACCGAGGGGGCGAAGGACGGCTACACCTTC. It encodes CASSIDTEGAKDGYTF.

CDR3 loop: CASNSGGRSYEQYF. The CDR3 DNA reads TGTGCCAGCAACTCGGGGGGGCGCAGCTACGAGCAGTACTTC. The V call is TRBV28, the J call TRBJ2-7; 8 bases are a match to TRBD2. Germline lookup yields CDR1 MDHEN and CDR2 SYDVKM. This CDR3 has 14 amino acids. Trimming took 7 bases from V and 3 from J; bases not matched to a gene: 8.

Here the CDR3 reads CASSLDRGTEAFF. The DNA of the CDR3 is TGTGCCAGCAGCTTAGATCGGGGAACTGAAGCTTTCTTT. This chain connects TRBV7-9 to TRBJ1-1; D remains unclear. The ends were cut back, 1 base at V and 5 bases at J, with 8 bases in the middle. The germline gives CDR1 SEHNR, CDR2 FQNEAQ (reference sequence). The CDR3 runs 13 residues.

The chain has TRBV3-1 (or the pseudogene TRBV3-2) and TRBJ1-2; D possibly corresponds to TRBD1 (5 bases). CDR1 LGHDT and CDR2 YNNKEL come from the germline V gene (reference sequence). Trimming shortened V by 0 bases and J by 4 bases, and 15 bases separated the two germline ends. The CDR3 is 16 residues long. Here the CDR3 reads CASSQDVIDRSYGYTF. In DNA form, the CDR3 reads TGTGCCAGCAGCCAAGATGTAATAGACAGAAGCTATGGCTACACCTTC.

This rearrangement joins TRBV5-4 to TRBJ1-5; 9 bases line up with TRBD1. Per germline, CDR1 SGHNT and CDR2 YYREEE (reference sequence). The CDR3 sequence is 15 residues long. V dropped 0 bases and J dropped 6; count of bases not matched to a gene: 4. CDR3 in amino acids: CASSLGGQGSQPQHF. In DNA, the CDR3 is TGTGCCAGCAGCTTGGGAGGACAGGGGTCTCAGCCCCAGCATTTT.

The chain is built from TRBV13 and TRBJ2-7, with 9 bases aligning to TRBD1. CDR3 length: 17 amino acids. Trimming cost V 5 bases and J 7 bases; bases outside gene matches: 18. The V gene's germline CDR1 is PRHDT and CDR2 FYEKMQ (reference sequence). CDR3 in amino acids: CASSQTWGGTGYREQYF. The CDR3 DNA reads TGTGCCAGCAGCCAGACCTGGGGCGGGACAGGGTATAGGGAGCAGTACTTC.